Described below is a single TCR beta chain sequence and its context. This entry comes from a study of blood T cell repertoires in COVID-19. Study information: The United States, Italy and Spain were the sources of the acute and convalescent COVID-19 samples. PBMCs, B-cell-depleted T cells, or T cells provided the cDNA or gDNA that made up the material.

Per germline, CDR1 MNHEY and CDR2 SVGAGI. The ends lost 2 bases at V and 6 bases at J; junction bases unmatched: 2. This CDR3 contains 14 residues. Measured with immunoSEQ multiplex PCR; TCRdb has only the in-frame clones, and not every one. The repertoire holds 140,000 to 150,000 clones, with 80% to 90% as singletons. This chain links TRBV6-5 with TRBJ2-4; 9 nucleotides agree with TRBD2. The sample was peripheral blood. This TCR derives from a woman in her 50s with acute or convalescent COVID-19. The DNA of the CDR3 is TGTGCCAGCAGTTACAAGCGGGAGGTAAACATTCAGTACTTC. Translating it yields CASSYKREVNIQYF.